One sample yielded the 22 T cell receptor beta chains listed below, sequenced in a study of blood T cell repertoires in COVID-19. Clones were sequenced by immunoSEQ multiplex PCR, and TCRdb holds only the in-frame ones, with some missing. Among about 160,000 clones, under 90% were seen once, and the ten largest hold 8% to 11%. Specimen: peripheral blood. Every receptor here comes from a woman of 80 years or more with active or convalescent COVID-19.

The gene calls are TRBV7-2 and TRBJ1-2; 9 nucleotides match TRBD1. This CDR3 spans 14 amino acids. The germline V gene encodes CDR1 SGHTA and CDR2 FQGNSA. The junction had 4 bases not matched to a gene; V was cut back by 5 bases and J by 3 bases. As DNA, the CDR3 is TGTGCCAGCAGCCGGGACAGGGTAGACTATGGCTACACCTTC. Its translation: CASSRDRVDYGYTF.

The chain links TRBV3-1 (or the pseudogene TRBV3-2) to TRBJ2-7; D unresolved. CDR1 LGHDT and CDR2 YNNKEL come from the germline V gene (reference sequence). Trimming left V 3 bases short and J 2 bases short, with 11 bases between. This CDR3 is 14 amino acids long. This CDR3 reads CASSHSLRPYEQYF. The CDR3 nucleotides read TGTGCCAGCAGCCACTCCCTACGCCCCTACGAGCAGTACTTC.

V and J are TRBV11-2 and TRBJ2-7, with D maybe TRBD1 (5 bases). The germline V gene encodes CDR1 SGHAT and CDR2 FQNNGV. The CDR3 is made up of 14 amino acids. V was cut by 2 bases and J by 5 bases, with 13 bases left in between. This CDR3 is CASSLTVRVNEQYF. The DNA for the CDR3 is TGTGCCAGCAGCTTAACCGTCAGGGTTAACGAGCAGTACTTC.

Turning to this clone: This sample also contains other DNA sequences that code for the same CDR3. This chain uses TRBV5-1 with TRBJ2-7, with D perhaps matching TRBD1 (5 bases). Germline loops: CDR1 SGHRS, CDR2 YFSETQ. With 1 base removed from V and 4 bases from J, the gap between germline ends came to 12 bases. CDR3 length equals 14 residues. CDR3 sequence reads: CASSLSGPGYEQYF. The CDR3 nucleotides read TGCGCCAGCAGCTTGTCGGGCCCAGGGTACGAGCAGTACTTC.

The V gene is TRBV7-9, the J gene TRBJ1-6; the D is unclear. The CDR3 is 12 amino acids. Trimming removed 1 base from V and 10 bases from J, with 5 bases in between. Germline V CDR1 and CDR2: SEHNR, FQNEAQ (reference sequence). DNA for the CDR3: TGTGCCAGCAGCTTAGTGAGGTCACCCCTCCACTTT. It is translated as CASSLVRSPLHF.

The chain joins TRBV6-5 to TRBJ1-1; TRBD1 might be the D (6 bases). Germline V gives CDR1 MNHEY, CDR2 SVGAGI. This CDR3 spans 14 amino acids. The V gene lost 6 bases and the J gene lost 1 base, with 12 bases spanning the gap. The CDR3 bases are TGTGCCAGCAGCCCGGGACATCGGAACACTGAAGCTTTCTTT. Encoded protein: CASSPGHRNTEAFF.

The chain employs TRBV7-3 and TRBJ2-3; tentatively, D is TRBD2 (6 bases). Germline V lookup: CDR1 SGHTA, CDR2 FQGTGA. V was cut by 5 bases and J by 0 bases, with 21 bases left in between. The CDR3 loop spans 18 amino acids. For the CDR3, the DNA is TGTGCCAGCAGCCGTAGGCACGCGGGCGGGGCAAGCACAGATACGCAGTATTTT. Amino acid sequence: CASSRRHAGGASTDTQYF.

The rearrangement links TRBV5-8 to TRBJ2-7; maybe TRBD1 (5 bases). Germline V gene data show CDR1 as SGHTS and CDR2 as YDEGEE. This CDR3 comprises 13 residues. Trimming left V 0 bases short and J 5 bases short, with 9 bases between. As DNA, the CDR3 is TGTGCCAGCAGCTTGGTAAGGGGTCACGAGCAGTACTTC. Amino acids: CASSLVRGHEQYF.

CDR3 sequence: CASSAPGTAANTEAFF. The CDR3 region has the DNA TGTGCCAGTAGTGCCCCCGGGACAGCTGCGAACACTGAAGCTTTCTTT. The V and J genes are TRBV19 and TRBJ1-1; 7 nucleotides match TRBD1. This CDR3 has 16 amino acids. V lost 5 bases to trimming and J lost 1 base; unmatched junction nucleotides: 10. Germline V gene sequence: CDR1 LNHDA, CDR2 SQIVND (reference sequence).

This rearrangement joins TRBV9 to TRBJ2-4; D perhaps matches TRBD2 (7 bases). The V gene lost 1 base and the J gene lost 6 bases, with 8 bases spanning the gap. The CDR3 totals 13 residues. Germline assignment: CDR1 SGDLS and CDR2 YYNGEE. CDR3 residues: CASSVRGGNIQYF. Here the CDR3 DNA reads TGTGCCAGCAGCGTAAGGGGGGGAAACATTCAGTACTTC. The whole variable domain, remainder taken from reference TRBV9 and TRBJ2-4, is DSGVTQTPKHLITATGQRVTLRCSPRSGDLSVYWYQQSLDQGLQFLIQYYNGEERAKGNILERFSAQQFPDLHSELNLSSLELGDSALYFCASSVRGGNIQYFGAGTRLSVL.

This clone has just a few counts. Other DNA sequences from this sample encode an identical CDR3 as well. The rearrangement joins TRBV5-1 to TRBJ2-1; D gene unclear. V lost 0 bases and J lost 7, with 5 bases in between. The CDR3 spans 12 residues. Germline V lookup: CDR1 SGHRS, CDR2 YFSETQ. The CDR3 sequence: CASSLVQNEQFF. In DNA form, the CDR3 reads TGCGCCAGCAGCTTGGTGCAGAATGAGCAGTTCTTC.

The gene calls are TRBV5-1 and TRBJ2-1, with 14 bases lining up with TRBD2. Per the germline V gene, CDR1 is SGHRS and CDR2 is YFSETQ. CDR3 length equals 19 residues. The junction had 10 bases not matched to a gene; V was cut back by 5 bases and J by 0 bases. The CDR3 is CASSVGGLAGDSSYNEQFF. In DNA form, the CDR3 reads TGCGCCAGCAGTGTGGGGGGACTAGCGGGAGATAGCTCCTACAATGAGCAGTTCTTC.

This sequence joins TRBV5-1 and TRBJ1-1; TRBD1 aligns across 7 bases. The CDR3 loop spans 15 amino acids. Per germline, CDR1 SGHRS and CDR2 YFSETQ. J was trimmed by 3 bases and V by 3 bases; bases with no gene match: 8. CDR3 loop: CASSSTGWGDTEAFF. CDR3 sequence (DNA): TGCGCCAGCAGCTCGACAGGGTGGGGGGACACTGAAGCTTTCTTT.

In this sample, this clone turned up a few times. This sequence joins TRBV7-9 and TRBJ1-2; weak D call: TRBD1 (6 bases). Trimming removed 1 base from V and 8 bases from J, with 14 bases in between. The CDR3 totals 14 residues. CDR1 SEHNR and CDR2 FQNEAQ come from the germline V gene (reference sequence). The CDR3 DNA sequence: TGTGCCAGCAGCTTAGTAAACAGGGAAGTGGGCTACACCTTC. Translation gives CASSLVNREVGYTF.

In nucleotides, the CDR3 is TGTGCCAGCAGTCAGGGTCCAAACACTGAAGCTTTCTTT. As protein: CASSQGPNTEAFF. V usage is TRBV4-2 and J usage is TRBJ1-1, with a weak D call TRBD1 (5 bases). Looked up from germline, CDR1 is LGHNA and CDR2 is YNFKEQ. This CDR3 is 13 amino acids long. V was cut by 6 bases and J by 2 bases, with 10 bases left in between.

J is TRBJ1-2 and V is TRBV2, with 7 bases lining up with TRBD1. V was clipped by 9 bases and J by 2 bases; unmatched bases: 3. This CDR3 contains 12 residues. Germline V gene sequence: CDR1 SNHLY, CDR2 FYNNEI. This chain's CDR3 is CARGGGNYGYTF. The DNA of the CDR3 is TGTGCCAGAGGGGGCGGGAACTATGGCTACACCTTC.

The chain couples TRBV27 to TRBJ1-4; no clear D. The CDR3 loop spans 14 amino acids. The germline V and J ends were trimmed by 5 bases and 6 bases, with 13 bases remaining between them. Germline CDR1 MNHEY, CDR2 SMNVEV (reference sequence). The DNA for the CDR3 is TGTGCCAGCAGTGCTAACATGGAGTATGAAAAACTGTTTTTT. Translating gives CASSANMEYEKLFF. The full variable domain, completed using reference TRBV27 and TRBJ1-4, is EAQVTQNPRYLITVTGKKLTVTCSQNMNHEYMSWYRQDPGLGLRQIYYSMNVEVTDKGDVPEGYKVSRKEKRNFPLILESPSPNQTSLYFCASSANMEYEKLFFGSGTQLSVL.

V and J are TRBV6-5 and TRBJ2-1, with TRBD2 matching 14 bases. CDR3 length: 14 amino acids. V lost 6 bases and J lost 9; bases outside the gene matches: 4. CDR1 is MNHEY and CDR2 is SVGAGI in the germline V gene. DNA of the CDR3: TGTGCCAGCAGGACTAGCGGGAGGGCCACTGAGCAGTTCTTC. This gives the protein CASRTSGRATEQFF.

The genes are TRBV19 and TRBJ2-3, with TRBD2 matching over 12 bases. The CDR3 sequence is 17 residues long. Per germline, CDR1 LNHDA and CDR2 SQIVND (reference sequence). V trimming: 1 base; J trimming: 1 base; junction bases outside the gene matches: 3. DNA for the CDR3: TGTGCCAGTAGTATAGGGGGACTAGCGGGTCGCACAGATACGCAGTATTTT. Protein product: CASSIGGLAGRTDTQYF.

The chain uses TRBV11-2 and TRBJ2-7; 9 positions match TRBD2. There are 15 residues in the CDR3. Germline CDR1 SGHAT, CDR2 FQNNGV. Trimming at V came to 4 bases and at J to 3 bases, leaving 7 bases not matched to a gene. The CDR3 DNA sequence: TGTGCCAGCAGCTCCCGTGGTAGCGGGAGCTACGAGCAGTACTTC. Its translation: CASSSRGSGSYEQYF.

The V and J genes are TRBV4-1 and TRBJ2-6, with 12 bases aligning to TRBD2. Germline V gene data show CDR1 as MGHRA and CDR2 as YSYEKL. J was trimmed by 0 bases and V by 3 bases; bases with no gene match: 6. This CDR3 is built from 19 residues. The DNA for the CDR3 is TGCGCCAGCAGCCATGGGACTAGCGGGTGGAGCTCTGGGGCCAACGTCCTGACTTTC. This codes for CASSHGTSGWSSGANVLTF.

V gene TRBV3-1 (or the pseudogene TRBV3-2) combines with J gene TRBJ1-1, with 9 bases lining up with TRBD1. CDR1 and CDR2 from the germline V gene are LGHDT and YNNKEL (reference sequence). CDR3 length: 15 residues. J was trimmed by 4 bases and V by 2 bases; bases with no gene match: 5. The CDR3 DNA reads TGTGCCAGCAGCCAAAGACAGGGGGATGGCACTGAAGCTTTCTTT. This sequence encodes CASSQRQGDGTEAFF.